This record concerns one TCR beta chain sequence. Its target is unknown. This entry belongs to a study of CD8 T cells in Susac syndrome. General study results and limits: Acknowledgment was made by the study that its TCR sequencing and HLA analysis involved a relatively small number of individuals.

The V gene lost 3 bases and the J gene lost 9 bases, with 15 bases spanning the gap. Germline V gene sequence: CDR1 LNHDA, CDR2 SQIVND (reference sequence). The CDR3 covers 14 residues. 0.5 to 1 ug RNA was reverse transcribed with random hexamers. Each CDR3 protein is one row after TCRdb ran MiXCR on the immunoSEQ multiplex PCR reads. The sample records under 200,000 distinct CDR3 sequences, around 94% being singletons. The chain has TRBV19 and TRBJ2-1; D is possibly TRBD2 (5 bases). Sequencing was performed on CD4+ T cells from PBMCs. This receptor was taken from a human donor in good health. The CDR3 region is CASSIVGPGGEQFF. CDR3 DNA: TGTGCCAGTAGTATCGTCGGTCCTGGAGGTGAGCAGTTCTTC.